The 15 T cell receptor beta chains in this list originate from one sample, sequenced in a study of blood T cell repertoires in COVID-19. Produced via immunoSEQ multiplex PCR; TCRdb's table is partial and in-frame only. This sample carries around 230,000 clones, roughly nine tenths of them seen once, and the ten largest clones take under 0.9%. Sequences were obtained from peripheral blood. Receptor source: a man aged 35 to 55 with acute or convalescent COVID-19.

V usage is TRBV7-2 and J usage is TRBJ1-1, with 7 bases identical to TRBD1. The V segment lost 1 base and the J segment 4 bases; nucleotides outside the gene matches: 6. This CDR3 has 15 residues. The germline gives CDR1 SGHTA, CDR2 FQGNSA. The CDR3 reads CASSLGRGIGTEAFF. In DNA, the CDR3 is TGTGCCAGCAGCTTAGGCAGGGGGATTGGCACTGAAGCTTTCTTT.

The gene calls are TRBV7-2 and TRBJ1-2, with 10 bases fitting TRBD1. Germline lookup yields CDR1 SGHTA and CDR2 FQGNSA. The ends lost 5 bases at V and 6 bases at J; junction bases unmatched: 9. This CDR3 is built from 15 residues. The CDR3 reads CASSPYSTGGHGYTF. The CDR3 nucleotides read TGTGCCAGCAGCCCTTATTCGACAGGGGGCCATGGCTACACCTTC.

The count of this clone is one. The genes are TRBV27 and TRBJ1-5; a possible D gene is TRBD1 (5 bases). The CDR3 is made up of 13 amino acids. Germline CDR1 is MNHEY and CDR2 is SMNVEV (reference sequence). Trimming shortened V by 8 bases and J by 3 bases, and 11 bases separated the two germline ends. The DNA of the CDR3 is TGTGCCAGCTCCCGACAGATCAATCAGCCCCAGCATTTT. Amino acid sequence: CASSRQINQPQHF.

This sequence joins TRBV4-3 and TRBJ1-4; 7 bases match TRBD1. This CDR3 is built from 17 residues. Germline loops: CDR1 LGHNA, CDR2 YSLEER. J lost 5 bases, V lost 1 base, and 10 bases had no gene match. The CDR3 DNA is TGCGCCAGCAGCCAAGTTGTAGCGTTCAGGGGGAATGAAAAACTGTTTTTT. Protein sequence: CASSQVVAFRGNEKLFF.

This rearrangement joins TRBV11-1 to TRBJ2-1, with D perhaps matching TRBD1 (5 bases). CDR1 SGHAT and CDR2 FQDESV come from the germline V gene (reference sequence). The CDR3 loop spans 16 amino acids. The germline V and J ends were trimmed by 4 bases and 3 bases, with 16 bases remaining between them. CDR3 residues: CASSSGISLVYNEQFF. The DNA for the CDR3 is TGTGCCAGCAGCTCAGGGATTAGTTTGGTCTACAATGAGCAGTTCTTC.

This rearrangement joins TRBV6-2 or TRBV6-3 to TRBJ2-7; perhaps TRBD2 as D (7 bases). The CDR3 is 15 amino acids. The germline V gene encodes CDR1 MNHEY and CDR2 SVGEGT. The ends were cut back, 6 bases at V and 1 base at J, with 16 bases in the middle. The DNA of the CDR3 is TGTGCCAGCAGCACCCCGGGGAGGGGGTCCTACGAGCAGTACTTC. It encodes CASSTPGRGSYEQYF.

This chain links TRBV15 with TRBJ1-1, with D uncertain. The CDR3 totals 13 residues. Germline V gene sequence: CDR1 LNHNV, CDR2 YYDKDF (reference sequence). V lost 1 base and J 2 bases, leaving 5 bases between the germline ends. CDR3 sequence (DNA): TGTGCCACCAGCAGAGCCCTAAACACTGAAGCTTTCTTT. The encoded protein is CATSRALNTEAFF.

This clone came up a few times. The chain is built from TRBV28 and TRBJ2-7; D unresolved. CDR3 length: 15 amino acids. CDR1 is MDHEN and CDR2 is SYDVKM in the germline V gene. V was clipped by 7 bases and J by 3 bases, with 19 bases between them. CDR3 residues: CASTPGGPHLYEQYF. CDR3 coding DNA: TGTGCCAGCACCCCTGGTGGCCCCCACCTCTACGAGCAGTACTTC.

The chain joins TRBV29-1 to TRBJ1-2, with a possible D match to TRBD1 (5 bases). Germline loops: CDR1 SQVTM, CDR2 ANQGSEA. This CDR3 spans 13 amino acids. V lost 6 bases and J 4 bases, leaving 15 bases between the germline ends. The CDR3 sequence is CSVPDQGSYGYTF. The CDR3, as DNA: TGCAGCGTCCCGGACCAGGGCAGCTATGGCTACACCTTC.

The V call is TRBV28, the J call TRBJ1-4, with a tentative D call TRBD1 (5 bases). The CDR3 has 14 residues. Germline lookup yields CDR1 MDHEN and CDR2 SYDVKM. Trimming took 10 bases from V and 4 from J, leaving 16 bases between them. The chain's CDR3 is CATRNRSYNEKLFF. The CDR3 DNA sequence: TGTGCCACCAGAAACAGGTCTTATAATGAAAAACTGTTTTTT.

This chain links TRBV7-2 with TRBJ1-2; 11 bases fit TRBD1. The germline V gene has CDR1 SGHTA and CDR2 FQGNSA. The CDR3 consists of 15 residues. The V and J ends lost 4 bases and 4 bases, in that order; junction bases with no gene match: 5. Written as DNA, the CDR3 is TGTGCCAGCAGCTCCCGGGGGACAGGGGGCTATGGCTACACCTTC. This codes for CASSSRGTGGYGYTF.

The V and J genes are TRBV6-6 and TRBJ2-2; 11 bases agree with TRBD1. In germline, CDR1 is MNHNY, CDR2 SVGAGI (reference sequence). The ends lost 5 bases at V and 4 bases at J; junction bases unmatched: 3. This CDR3 is 15 amino acids long. CDR3 sequence: CASSAGTGGTGELFF. CDR3 DNA: TGTGCCAGCAGTGCCGGGACAGGGGGCACCGGGGAGCTGTTTTTT.

In DNA, the CDR3 is TGTGCCAGCAGTTTGTGGACAGCTCCCTACGAGCAGTACTTC. Its protein product is CASSLWTAPYEQYF. V and J are TRBV28 and TRBJ2-7, with D possibly TRBD1 on 6 matching bases. This CDR3 is 14 amino acids long. Germline CDR1 and CDR2: MDHEN and SYDVKM. V gave up 3 bases and J gave up 2 bases, with 11 bases separating them.

The genes are TRBV6-6 and TRBJ2-3; D possibly corresponds to TRBD2 (7 bases). Trimming took 5 bases from V and 2 from J, leaving 20 bases between them. This CDR3 comprises 17 residues. In germline, CDR1 is MNHNY, CDR2 SVGAGI (reference sequence). The CDR3 reads CASSPIGGAPFTDTQYF. CDR3 bases: TGTGCCAGCAGTCCAATTGGGGGGGCACCCTTCACAGATACGCAGTATTTT.

This clone appeared a single time. This chain joins TRBV2 and TRBJ2-1; 11 bases match TRBD2. The CDR3 contains 17 residues. V lost 3 bases and J lost 5; bases outside the gene matches: 9. Germline-derived CDR1 and CDR2 are SNHLY and FYNNEI. This CDR3 is CASSDPPSGGNNNEQFF. The CDR3 DNA reads TGTGCCAGCAGTGACCCCCCTAGCGGGGGGAATAACAATGAGCAGTTCTTC.